This TCR beta chain was recorded in a study of neoadjuvant anti-PD-1 for oral cavity cancer. Study-wide results and caveats: PBMC Gini-index clonality exceeded responders' in non-responders post-nivolumab.

The time point is: after neoadjuvant nivolumab, at surgical resection. The patients had HPV-negative, locally advanced oral cavity squamous cell carcinoma. Blood cells were analyzed directly, without culture or expansion. This table comes from immunoSEQ multiplex PCR, and its TCRdb copy is limited to in-frame clones, with some not included. The repertoire holds over 65,000 clones, roughly 90% seen once, with around 2.7% in the top ten. About this clone: Antigen unknown.

The CDR3 length is 16 residues. Germline V gives CDR1 SGHKS, CDR2 YYEKEE (reference sequence). V dropped 0 bases and J dropped 3 bases, with 13 bases sitting between them. Source: PBMCs, taken after nivolumab (anti-PD-1) treatment. J is TRBJ1-5 and V is TRBV5-5, with D maybe TRBD1 (6 bases). This receptor was taken from a person aged 40 to 85 with oral cavity squamous cell carcinoma. DNA of the CDR3: TGTGCCAGCAGCTTGGGAGTGGGGGCGATCAATCAGCCCCAGCATTTT. As protein: CASSLGVGAINQPQHF.